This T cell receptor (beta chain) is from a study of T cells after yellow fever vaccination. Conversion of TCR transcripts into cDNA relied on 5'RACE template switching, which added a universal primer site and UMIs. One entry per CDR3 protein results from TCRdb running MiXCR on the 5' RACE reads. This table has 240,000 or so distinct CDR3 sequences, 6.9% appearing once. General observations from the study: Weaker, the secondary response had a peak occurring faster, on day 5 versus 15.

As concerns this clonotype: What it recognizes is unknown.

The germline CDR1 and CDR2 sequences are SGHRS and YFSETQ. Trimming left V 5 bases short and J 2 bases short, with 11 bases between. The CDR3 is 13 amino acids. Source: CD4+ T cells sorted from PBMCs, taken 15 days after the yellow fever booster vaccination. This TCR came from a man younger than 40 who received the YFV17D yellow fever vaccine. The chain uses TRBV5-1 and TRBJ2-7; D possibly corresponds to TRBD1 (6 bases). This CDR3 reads CASSNRDTYEQYF. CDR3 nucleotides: TGCGCCAGCAGTAACAGGGACACCTACGAGCAGTACTTC.